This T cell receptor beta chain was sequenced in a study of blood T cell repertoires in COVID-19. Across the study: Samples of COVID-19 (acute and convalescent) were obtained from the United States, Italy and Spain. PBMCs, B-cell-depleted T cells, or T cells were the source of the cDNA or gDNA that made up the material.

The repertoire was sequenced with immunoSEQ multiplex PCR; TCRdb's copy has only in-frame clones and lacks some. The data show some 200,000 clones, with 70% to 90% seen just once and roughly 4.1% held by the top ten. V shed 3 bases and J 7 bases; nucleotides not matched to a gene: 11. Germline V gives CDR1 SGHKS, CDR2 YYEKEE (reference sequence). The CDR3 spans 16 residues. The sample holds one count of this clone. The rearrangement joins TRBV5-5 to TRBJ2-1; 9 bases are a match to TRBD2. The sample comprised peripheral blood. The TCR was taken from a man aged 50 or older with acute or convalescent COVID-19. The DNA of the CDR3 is TGTGCCAGCAGCTCCCTCGGGGCGGGGGGGTGGAATGAGCAGTTCTTC. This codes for CASSSLGAGGWNEQFF.